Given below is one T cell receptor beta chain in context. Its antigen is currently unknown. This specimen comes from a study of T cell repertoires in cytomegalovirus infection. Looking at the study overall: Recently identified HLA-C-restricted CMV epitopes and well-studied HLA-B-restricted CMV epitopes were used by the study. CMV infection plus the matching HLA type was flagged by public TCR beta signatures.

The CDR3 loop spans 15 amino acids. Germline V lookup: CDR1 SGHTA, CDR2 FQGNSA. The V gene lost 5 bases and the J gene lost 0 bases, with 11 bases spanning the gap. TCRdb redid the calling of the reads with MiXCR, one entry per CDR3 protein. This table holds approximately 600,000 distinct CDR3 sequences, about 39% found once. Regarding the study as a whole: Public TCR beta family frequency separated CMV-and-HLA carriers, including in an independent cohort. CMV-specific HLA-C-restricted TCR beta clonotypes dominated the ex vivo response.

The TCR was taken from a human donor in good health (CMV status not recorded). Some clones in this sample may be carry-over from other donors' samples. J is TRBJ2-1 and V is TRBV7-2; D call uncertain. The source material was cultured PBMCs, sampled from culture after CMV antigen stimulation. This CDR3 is CASSPRGPSYNEQFF. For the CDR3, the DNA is TGTGCCAGCAGCCCTCGTGGGCCCTCCTACAATGAGCAGTTCTTC.